A single TCR beta chain is shown here with its context. Its specificity is not known. The CDR3 is 15 amino acids. Germline V lookup: CDR1 LNHDA, CDR2 SQIVND (reference sequence). Trimming left V 2 bases short and J 1 base short, with 9 bases between. These data originate in a study of identifying expanded T cells in peripheral blood. Study outcomes and limitations: Clone count variance between roughly 2-week samples rose with total template count. Over about two and four weeks, about 15 and 19 clones changed, versus approximately 1.1 between replicates.

Healthy donors had no documented immune events, such as infections, while sampled. Produced via immunoSEQ multiplex PCR; TCRdb's table is partial and in-frame only. The table has tens of thousands of clones, approximately 83% seen once. This sequence originates from a person between 18 and 69 years old in good health. The source material was blood. The rearrangement joins TRBV19 to TRBJ1-5; D remains ambiguous. Here the CDR3 DNA reads TGTGCCAGTAGTATAACCCCCAGGAGCAATCAGCCCCAGCATTTT. This sequence encodes CASSITPRSNQPQHF.